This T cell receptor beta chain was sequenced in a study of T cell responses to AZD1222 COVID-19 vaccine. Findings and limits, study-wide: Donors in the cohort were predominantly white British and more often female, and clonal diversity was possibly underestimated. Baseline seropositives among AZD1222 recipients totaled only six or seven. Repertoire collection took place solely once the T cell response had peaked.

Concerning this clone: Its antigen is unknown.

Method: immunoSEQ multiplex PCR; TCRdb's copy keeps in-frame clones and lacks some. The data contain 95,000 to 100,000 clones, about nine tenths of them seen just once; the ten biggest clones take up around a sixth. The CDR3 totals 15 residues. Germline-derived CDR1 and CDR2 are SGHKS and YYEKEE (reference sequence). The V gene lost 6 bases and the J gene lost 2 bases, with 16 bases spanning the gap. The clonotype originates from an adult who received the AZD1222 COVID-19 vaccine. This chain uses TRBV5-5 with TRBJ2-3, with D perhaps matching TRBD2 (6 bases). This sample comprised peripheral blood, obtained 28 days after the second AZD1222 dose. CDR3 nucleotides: TGTGCCAGCAACGAGTGGGCGGGACTCACAGATACGCAGTATTTT. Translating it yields CASNEWAGLTDTQYF.